This TCR beta chain emerged from a study of T cell responses to AZD1222 COVID-19 vaccine. Using immunoSEQ multiplex PCR, the repertoire was profiled, and TCRdb retains in-frame clones only, with some absent. The sample shows about 86,000 clones, 88% of them seen only once. Points from the study as a whole: Spike-specific TCR breadth and depth rose after two AZD1222 doses. White British donors predominated, females outnumbered males, and clonal diversity was possibly underestimated. Reportedly, nearly half of unique spike TCRs recognized epitopes outside B.1.351/B.1.1.7 mutations. Among AZD1222 vaccinees, only six or seven were seropositive at baseline.

On this clone itself: Its antigen is currently unknown.

Germline CDR1 and CDR2: LNHDA and SQIVND (reference sequence). V lost 1 base and J lost 2, with 15 bases in between. The CDR3 extends over 17 amino acids. This clonotype originated in an adult in good health. The V call is TRBV19, the J call TRBJ1-5; no firm D call. The sample was peripheral blood, taken on day 0 of AZD1222 vaccination. The CDR3 sequence: CASSIAPRALGNQPQHF. For the CDR3, the DNA is TGTGCCAGTAGTATAGCTCCCCGGGCCCTGGGCAATCAGCCCCAGCATTTT.